This TCR beta chain was retrieved from a study of blood T cell repertoires in COVID-19. Study-level background: Donors in the United States, Italy and Spain gave samples during acute or convalescent COVID-19.

The authors' processing: The authors estimated nucleated cell counts from reference gene primer amplification. Measured with immunoSEQ multiplex PCR; TCRdb has only the in-frame clones, and not every one. The V and J calls and clone size were taken over from that table, and D and trimming were inferred from the DNA. The sample holds under 150,000 clones; around 89% are singletons and the top ten take 25% to 35%. The germline V gene encodes CDR1 SEHNR and CDR2 FQNEAQ (reference sequence). The CDR3 contains 16 residues. V gave up 4 bases and J gave up 5 bases; unmatched junction bases: 10. The chain joins TRBV7-9 to TRBJ1-1; 10 positions agree with TRBD1. The sequence came from a human donor in a cohort sampled during active COVID-19. Sample: peripheral blood. The CDR3 loop reads CASSYSPGQGWTEAFF. The CDR3 DNA follows: TGTGCCAGCAGCTACTCTCCGGGACAGGGGTGGACTGAAGCTTTCTTT.